The 25 T cell receptor beta chains given below trace back to one sample, sequenced in a study of blood T cell repertoires in COVID-19. Clones were sequenced by immunoSEQ multiplex PCR, and TCRdb holds only the in-frame ones, with some missing. This repertoire shows about 180,000 clones, roughly 85% found once; its top ten account for more than 8.5%. The sequencing input was PBMCs or T cells enriched from blood (not recorded which). These receptor sequences come from a woman aged 18-30 years who had recovered from COVID-19.

This clone was seen more than once but under ten times. V gene TRBV6-5 combines with J gene TRBJ1-2; D perhaps matches TRBD1 (6 bases). The V gene's germline CDR1 is MNHEY and CDR2 SVGAGI. V shed 8 bases and J shed 8 bases, with 15 bases lying between them. The CDR3 is 12 residues long. CDR3 in amino acids: CASARGGDGYTF. The DNA for the CDR3 is TGTGCCAGCGCCAGAGGGGGGGACGGCTACACCTTC.

The chain combines TRBV21-1 with TRBJ2-7; the table's D call, TRBD2, has no DNA check behind it. TRBV21-1 is a listed pseudogene. The CDR3 loop spans 16 amino acids. DNA of the CDR3: TGTGCCAGCAGCAAAGACGAGTCGCCTTTCTCCTACGAGCAGTACTTC. It encodes CASSKDESPFSYEQYF.

CDR3 DNA sequence: TGTGCCAGCAGTCCCGCCTACGAGCAGTACTTC. This codes for CASSPAYEQYF. The chain couples TRBV12-3 or TRBV12-4 to TRBJ2-7; D unresolved. The germline V and J ends were trimmed by 5 bases and 2 bases, with 4 bases remaining between them. This CDR3 contains 11 residues.

The chain recombines TRBV7-2 with TRBJ2-1, with 8 nucleotides matching TRBD2. CDR1 is SGHTA, CDR2 FQGNSA, per germline. V was pared by 3 bases and J by 9 bases, with 10 bases of the junction left unmatched. This CDR3 region has 15 residues. The CDR3 bases are TGTGCCAGCAGCTTCGGGACTAGACGTTTTGGTGAGCAGTTCTTC. Translation: CASSFGTRRFGEQFF.

J is TRBJ1-1 and V is TRBV4-1; D might be TRBD1 (6 bases). The V gene's germline CDR1 is MGHRA and CDR2 YSYEKL. The CDR3 runs 15 residues. V shed 2 bases and J shed 4 bases, with 14 bases lying between them. The CDR3 DNA reads TGCGCCAGCAGCCAACCCAGGGGCGTGGGCACTGAAGCTTTCTTT. As protein: CASSQPRGVGTEAFF.

This chain connects TRBV28 to TRBJ1-4; TRBD1 aligns across 8 bases. Germline values: CDR1 MDHEN, CDR2 SYDVKM. This CDR3 is built from 16 residues. The J segment lost 0 bases and the V segment lost 6 bases, leaving 6 bases of the junction unmatched. The CDR3 sequence: CASSTDRGATNEKLFF. The CDR3 DNA reads TGTGCCAGCAGCACTGACAGGGGAGCAACTAATGAAAAACTGTTTTTT.

The chain recombines TRBV5-5 with TRBJ1-1; no clear D. CDR1 is SGHKS and CDR2 is YYEKEE in the germline V gene (reference sequence). Trimming removed 0 bases from V and 10 bases from J, with 16 bases in between. The CDR3 loop spans 14 amino acids. CDR3 in amino acids: CASSLDSDFDPAFF. The CDR3 nucleotides are TGTGCCAGCAGCTTGGATTCGGACTTCGACCCAGCTTTCTTT.

This chain joins TRBV7-6 and TRBJ2-3; 8 nucleotides align to TRBD2. The CDR3 has 15 amino acids. Trimming at V came to 0 bases and at J to 3 bases, leaving 2 bases not matched to a gene. The germline V gene has CDR1 SGHVS and CDR2 FNYEAQ. The CDR3 sequence is CASSLASGVTDTQYF. The CDR3 nucleotides read TGTGCCAGCAGCTTAGCTAGCGGGGTAACAGATACGCAGTATTTT. Full variable domain (rest looked up from reference TRBV7-6 and TRBJ2-3): GAGVSQSPRYKVTKRGQDVALRCDPISGHVSLYWYRQALGQGPEFLTYFNYEAQQDKSGLPNDRFSAERPEGSISTLTIQRTEQRDSAMYRCASSLASGVTDTQYFGPGTRLTVL.

V usage is TRBV29-1 and J usage is TRBJ2-2; 10 bases match TRBD1. V lost 6 bases, J lost 2 bases, and 3 bases stayed unmatched. The CDR3 loop spans 14 amino acids. Germline loops: CDR1 SQVTM, CDR2 ANQGSEA. The CDR3 DNA reads TGCAGCGTCGGACAGGGGGTAAACACCGGGGAGCTGTTTTTT. Protein sequence: CSVGQGVNTGELFF.

This clone was counted only a few times. The V gene is TRBV10-3, the J gene TRBJ1-2, with 7 bases that match TRBD1. Germline V CDR1 and CDR2: ENHRY, SYGVKD. Trimming at V came to 6 bases and at J to 6 bases, leaving 7 bases not matched to a gene. This CDR3 is 13 amino acids long. The DNA for the CDR3 is TGTGCCATCAGCGAGGGGACAGAGAATGGCTACACCTTC. This encodes CAISEGTENGYTF.

The V and J genes are TRBV2 and TRBJ1-1, with a tentative D call TRBD1 (6 bases). With 1 base removed from V and 2 bases from J, the gap between germline ends came to 8 bases. CDR3 length equals 14 residues. Germline lookup yields CDR1 SNHLY and CDR2 FYNNEI. DNA of the CDR3: TGTGCCAGCAGTGAAGAACAGGGAAACACTGAAGCTTTCTTT. Translated, it gives CASSEEQGNTEAFF.

This clone was counted once. The chain joins TRBV18 to TRBJ1-2; D is possibly TRBD1 (6 bases). Germline lookup yields CDR1 KGHSH and CDR2 LQKENI. The CDR3 is 14 residues long. V was cut by 2 bases and J by 4 bases, with 11 bases left in between. The CDR3, as DNA: TGTGCCAGCTCACCAGAGACAGGCACCTATGGCTACACCTTC. This translates into CASSPETGTYGYTF.

The rearrangement uses TRBV28 and TRBJ2-1; D is perhaps TRBD2 (6 bases). This CDR3 contains 16 residues. V was clipped by 5 bases and J by 5 bases, with 19 bases between them. Germline V gene data show CDR1 as MDHEN and CDR2 as SYDVKM. The CDR3 bases are TGTGCCAGCAGTCAAAGGACCGGAGGGTTCCACAATGAGCAGTTCTTC. This translates into CASSQRTGGFHNEQFF.

The V gene is TRBV4-3, the J gene TRBJ1-3; 12 nucleotides align to TRBD1. The CDR3 totals 16 residues. CDR1 LGHNA and CDR2 YSLEER come from the germline V gene. With 0 bases clipped from V and 8 bases from J, the junction kept 5 bases outside the gene matches. Written as DNA, the CDR3 is TGCGCCAGCAGCCAAGATAAGGGACAGGGGGCTGACACCATATATTTT. Protein: CASSQDKGQGADTIYF.

The rearrangement links TRBV25-1 to TRBJ2-3; 7 bases fit TRBD2. CDR3 length: 14 residues. From germline, CDR1 is MGHDK and CDR2 SYGVNS. V shed 3 bases and J 8 bases; nucleotides not matched to a gene: 8. CDR3 coding DNA: TGTGCCAGCAGTGAGGGGGGGAGCGGGGCTACGCAGTATTTT. As protein: CASSEGGSGATQYF.

V usage is TRBV19 and J usage is TRBJ1-6; 9 bases map to TRBD1. The CDR3 covers 17 residues. Germline V gives CDR1 LNHDA, CDR2 SQIVND (reference sequence). V lost 6 bases to trimming and J lost 3 bases; unmatched junction nucleotides: 9. For the CDR3, the DNA is TGTGCCAGTAGGACAACAGGGGGCGCGTTCTATAATTCACCCCTCCACTTT. It translates to CASRTTGGAFYNSPLHF.

This rearrangement joins TRBV28 to TRBJ1-5, with D unresolved. Trimming cost V 3 bases and J 0 bases, with 21 bases left between them. Germline V gives CDR1 MDHEN, CDR2 SYDVKM. The CDR3 is 19 amino acids. The CDR3 coding sequence is TGTGCCAGCAGTTTCCCCCTTAACCTGGAAGACTATAGCAATCAGCCCCAGCATTTT. This gives the protein CASSFPLNLEDYSNQPQHF. The variable domain in full, with the rest retrieved from reference TRBV28 and TRBJ1-5, is DVKVTQSSRYLVKRTGEKVFLECVQDMDHENMFWYRQDPGLGLRLIYFSYDVKMKEKGDIPEGYSVSREKKERFSLILESASTNQTSMYLCASSFPLNLEDYSNQPQHFGDGTRLSIL.

V usage is TRBV5-1 and J usage is TRBJ2-1, with TRBD1 matching 10 bases. V dropped 7 bases and J dropped 10; count of bases not matched to a gene: 8. Germline loops: CDR1 SGHRS, CDR2 YFSETQ. This CDR3 contains 13 residues. The DNA of the CDR3 is TGCGCCAGCGGCCCCGGGACAGGGGACGAGCAGTTCTTC. It yields the protein CASGPGTGDEQFF. Full variable domain (outside the CDR3, taken from reference TRBV5-1 and TRBJ2-1): KAGVTQTPRYLIKTRGQQVTLSCSPISGHRSVSWYQQTPGQGLQFLFEYFSETQRNKGNFPGRFSGRQFSNSRSEMNVSTLELGDSALYLCASGPGTGDEQFFGPGTRLTVL.

The V call is TRBV11-3, the J call TRBJ2-5; D is perhaps TRBD2 (5 bases). The CDR3 extends over 14 amino acids. CDR1 is SGHNT, CDR2 YENEEA, per germline. Trimming pared 0 bases from V and 8 bases from J, leaving 13 bases between. DNA of the CDR3: TGTGCCAGCAGCTTAGATCAAGCGTCGGGAACCCAGTACTTC. This translates into CASSLDQASGTQYF. Full variable domain (outside the CDR3, taken from reference TRBV11-3 and TRBJ2-5): EAGVVQSPRYKIIEKKQPVAFWCNPISGHNTLYWYLQNLGQGPELLIRYENEEAVDDSQLPKDRFSAERLKGVDSTLKIQPAELGDSAVYLCASSLDQASGTQYFGPGTRLLVL.

This sequence joins TRBV6-2 or TRBV6-3 and TRBJ1-5; D may be TRBD1 (5 bases). The CDR3 runs to 14 residues. The germline V and J ends were trimmed by 5 bases and 6 bases, with 14 bases remaining between them. The V gene's germline CDR1 is MNHEY and CDR2 SVGEGT. CDR3 region: CASSGIGGTQPQHF. CDR3 nucleotides: TGTGCCAGCAGTGGGATCGGGGGGACTCAGCCCCAGCATTTT.

The CDR3 bases are TGCGCCAGCAGAACCTCGGGGATCTATAATTCACCCCTCCACTTT. Encoded protein: CASRTSGIYNSPLHF. This chain links TRBV4-1 with TRBJ1-6; D not resolved. V lost 6 bases to trimming and J lost 3 bases, with 12 bases between them. The length of the CDR3 is 15 residues. In germline, CDR1 is MGHRA, CDR2 YSYEKL.

The rearrangement links TRBV2 to TRBJ1-2; 9 positions match TRBD1. V gave up 6 bases and J gave up 1 base; unmatched junction bases: 6. From germline, CDR1 is SNHLY and CDR2 FYNNEI. The CDR3 covers 15 residues. This CDR3 reads CASSADRGGNYGYTF. CDR3 sequence (DNA): TGTGCCAGCAGCGCAGACAGGGGGGGTAACTATGGCTACACCTTC.

V usage is TRBV28 and J usage is TRBJ2-7, with a tentative D call TRBD1 (6 bases). The germline V gene has CDR1 MDHEN and CDR2 SYDVKM. The CDR3 is 13 residues long. Trimming removed 4 bases at V and 0 bases at J, with 7 bases between. The chain's CDR3 is CASSSDSSYEQYF. DNA of the CDR3: TGTGCCAGCAGTTCGGACAGCTCCTACGAGCAGTACTTC.

The gene calls are TRBV18 and TRBJ2-7, with 10 bases aligning to TRBD1. The CDR3 has 15 residues. Germline CDR1 reads KGHSH; CDR2 reads LQKENI. Trimming took 2 bases from V and 2 from J; bases not matched to a gene: 3. The CDR3 DNA reads TGTGCCAGCTCACCAGGGACAGGGGATCCCTACGAGCAGTACTTC. Translating it yields CASSPGTGDPYEQYF.

The chain uses TRBV7-9 and TRBJ1-1, with a tentative D call TRBD1 (6 bases). V shed 3 bases and J shed 1 base, with 12 bases lying between them. The CDR3 has 15 amino acids. Germline V gene data show CDR1 as SEHNR and CDR2 as FQNEAQ (reference sequence). Written as DNA, the CDR3 is TGTGCCAGCAGCTTGTCCGGGACAACGAACACTGAAGCTTTCTTT. Encoded protein: CASSLSGTTNTEAFF. Using reference TRBV7-9 and TRBJ1-1 for the parts outside the CDR3, the full variable domain is DTGVSQNPRHKITKRGQNVTFRCDPISEHNRLYWYRQTLGQGPEFLTYFQNEAQLEKSRLLSDRFSAERPKGSFSTLEIQRTEQGDSAMYLCASSLSGTTNTEAFFGQGTRLTVV.